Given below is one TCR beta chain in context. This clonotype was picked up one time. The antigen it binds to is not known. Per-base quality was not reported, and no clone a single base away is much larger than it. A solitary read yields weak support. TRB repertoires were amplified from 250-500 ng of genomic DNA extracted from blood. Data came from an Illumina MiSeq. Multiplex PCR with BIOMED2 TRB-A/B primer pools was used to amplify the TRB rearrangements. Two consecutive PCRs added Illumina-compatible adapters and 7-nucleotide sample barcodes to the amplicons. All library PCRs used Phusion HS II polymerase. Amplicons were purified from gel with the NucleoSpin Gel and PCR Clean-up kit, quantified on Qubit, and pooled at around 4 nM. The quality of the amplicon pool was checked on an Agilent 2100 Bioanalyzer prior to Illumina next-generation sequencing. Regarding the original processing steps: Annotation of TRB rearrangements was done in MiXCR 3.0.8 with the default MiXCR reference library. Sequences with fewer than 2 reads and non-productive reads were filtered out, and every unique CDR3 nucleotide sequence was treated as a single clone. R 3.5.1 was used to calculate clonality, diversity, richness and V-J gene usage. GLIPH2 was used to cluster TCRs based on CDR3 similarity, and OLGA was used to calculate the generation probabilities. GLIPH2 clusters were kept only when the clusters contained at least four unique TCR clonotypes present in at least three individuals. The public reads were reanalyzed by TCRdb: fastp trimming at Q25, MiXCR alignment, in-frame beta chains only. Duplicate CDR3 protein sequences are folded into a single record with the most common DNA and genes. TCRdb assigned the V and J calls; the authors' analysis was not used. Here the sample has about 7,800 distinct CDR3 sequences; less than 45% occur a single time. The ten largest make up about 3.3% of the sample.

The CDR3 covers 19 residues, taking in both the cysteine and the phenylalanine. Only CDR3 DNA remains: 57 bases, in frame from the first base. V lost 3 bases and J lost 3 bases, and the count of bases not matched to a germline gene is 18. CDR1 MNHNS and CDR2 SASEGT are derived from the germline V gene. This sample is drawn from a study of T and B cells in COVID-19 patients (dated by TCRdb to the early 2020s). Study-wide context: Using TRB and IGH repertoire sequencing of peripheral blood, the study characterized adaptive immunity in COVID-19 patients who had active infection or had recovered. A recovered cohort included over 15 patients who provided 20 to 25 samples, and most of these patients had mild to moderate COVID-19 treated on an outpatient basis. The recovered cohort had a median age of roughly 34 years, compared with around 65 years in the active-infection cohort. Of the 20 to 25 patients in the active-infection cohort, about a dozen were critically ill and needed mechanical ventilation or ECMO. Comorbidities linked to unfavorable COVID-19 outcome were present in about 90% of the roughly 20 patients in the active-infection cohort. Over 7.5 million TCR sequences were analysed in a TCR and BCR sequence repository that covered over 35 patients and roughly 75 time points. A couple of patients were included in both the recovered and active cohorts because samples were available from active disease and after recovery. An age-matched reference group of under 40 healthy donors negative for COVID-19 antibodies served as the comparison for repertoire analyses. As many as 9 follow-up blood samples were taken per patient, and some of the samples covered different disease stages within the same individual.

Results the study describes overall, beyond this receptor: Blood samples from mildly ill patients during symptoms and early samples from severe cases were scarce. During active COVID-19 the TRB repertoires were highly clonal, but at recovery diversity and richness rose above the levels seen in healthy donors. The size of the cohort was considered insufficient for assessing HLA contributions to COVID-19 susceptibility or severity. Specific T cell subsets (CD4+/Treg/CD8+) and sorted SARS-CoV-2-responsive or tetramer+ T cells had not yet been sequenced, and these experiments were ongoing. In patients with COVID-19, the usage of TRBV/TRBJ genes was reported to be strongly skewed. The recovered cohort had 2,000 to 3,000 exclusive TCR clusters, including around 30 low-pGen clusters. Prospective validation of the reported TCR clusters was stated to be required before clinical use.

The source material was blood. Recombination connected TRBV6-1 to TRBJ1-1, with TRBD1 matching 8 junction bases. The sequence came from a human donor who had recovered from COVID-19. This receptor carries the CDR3 CASSDGDRTGRLRDTEAFF. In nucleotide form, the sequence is TGTGCCAGCAGTGACGGTGACCGGACAGGGAGATTACGGGACACTGAAGCTTTCTTT.